The sequence of this T cell receptor beta chain was determined in a study of Tregs in tolerant kidney transplant recipients. Study-level results: Findings come from small patient numbers and require larger validation. In tolerant patients, donor-specific Tregs outgrew total Tregs, suggesting antigen-driven expansion.

Points on this clone: Its antigen is still unknown.

TCRdb's copy holds only in-frame clones and misses some; the assay was immunoSEQ multiplex PCR. The table includes more than 75,000 clones, roughly 93% detected once. Thawed PBMCs were FACS-sorted into unstimulated CD4+CD25+CD127- regulatory T cells, CD4+CD25- non-regulatory cells, CD4 and CD8 cells. The CDR3 runs 14 residues. Germline loops: CDR1 SGHNT, CDR2 YYREEE (reference sequence). V lost 5 bases and J 6 bases, leaving 14 bases between the germline ends. The source was CD4+ T cells from blood, collected before the transplant. The TCR originated in a human donor who received a combined kidney and bone marrow transplant. The rearrangement uses TRBV5-4 and TRBJ1-4; D gene unclear. The CDR3 loop reads CASSRKGGDEKLFF. CDR3 nucleotides: TGTGCCAGCAGTCGGAAGGGAGGTGATGAAAAACTGTTTTTT.